Listed below are T cell receptor beta chains from one sample, sequenced in a study of OX40 agonist ivuxolimab in advanced cancers. TCRdb's copy holds only in-frame clones and misses some; the assay was immunoSEQ multiplex PCR. The data show about 82,000 clones, with around 90% seen just once and 0.3% to 0.45% held by the top ten. The material sequenced was CD4+ or CD8+ T cells sorted from blood, taken in a trial of the OX40 agonist ivuxolimab. The receptors come from an adult with an advanced solid tumor such as melanoma, head and neck, liver or kidney cancer. Both conserved end residues are part of each CDR3. Each record gives: CDR3 length, V gene, J gene, D gene, CDR3 protein, CDR3 DNA. D genes are given only for firm matches.

15	TRBV6-6	TRBJ1-4	TRBD1	CASSSPGGGDEKLFF	TGTGCCAGCAGCAGCCCAGGGGGCGGCGATGAAAAACTGTTTTTT
16	TRBV19	TRBJ1-4	NA	CASSHPTGSTNEKLFF	TGTGCCAGTAGTCATCCTACGGGGTCAACTAATGAAAAACTGTTTTTT
13	TRBV6-1	TRBJ1-6	NA	CASRATENSPLHF	TGTGCCAGCAGGGCTACAGAAAATTCACCCCTCCACTTT
14	TRBV29-1	TRBJ2-1	NA	CSVDSGSSYNEQFF	TGCAGCGTTGATTCGGGGAGCTCCTACAATGAGCAGTTCTTC
15	TRBV29-1	TRBJ2-3	NA	CSADWTDYPTDTQYF	TGCAGCGCCGATTGGACAGACTACCCCACAGATACGCAGTATTTT
14	TRBV7-2	TRBJ2-7	NA	CASSLQGTSYEQYF	TGTGCCAGCAGCCTCCAGGGTACATCCTACGAGCAGTACTTC
17	TRBV4-1	TRBJ2-7	NA	CASSQEPPGSQPYEQYF	TGCGCCAGCAGCCAAGAACCCCCAGGGTCACAACCCTACGAGCAGTACTTC
13	TRBV6-5	TRBJ1-1	NA	CASSSEYRTEAFF	TGTGCCAGCAGTTCAGAGTACCGGACTGAAGCTTTCTTT
14	TRBV9	TRBJ1-2	TRBD1	CASSEGTDYYGYTF	TGTGCCAGCAGCGAGGGGACAGATTACTATGGCTACACCTTC
15	TRBV6-6	TRBJ1-1	NA	CASSPGTDRFTEAFF	TGTGCCAGCAGTCCCGGAACCGACAGATTCACTGAAGCTTTCTTT
16	TRBV11-3	TRBJ2-1	NA	CASSLGVGGYPNEQFF	TGTGCCAGCAGCTTAGGAGTTGGGGGCTACCCCAATGAGCAGTTCTTC